This is a list of T cell receptor beta chains from one sample in a study of blood T cell repertoires in COVID-19. Produced via immunoSEQ multiplex PCR; TCRdb's table is partial and in-frame only. This table has just under 350,000 clones, around 83% appearing once. Specimen: peripheral blood. These receptor sequences come from a man aged 25 to 45 with active or convalescent COVID-19. Each CDR3 is given with its conserved first and last residue. A D gene is named only where the DNA matches it firmly. Some rows mark clone size as missing; the rest say once, few, many or name a class of expanded clone.

v_gene	j_gene	abundance	d_gene	CDR3aa	CDR3nt
TRBV27	TRBJ1-3	-	TRBD1	CASSSTGGGNTIYF	TGTGCCAGCAGTTCAACAGGGGGAGGAAACACCATATATTTT
TRBV6-1	TRBJ1-2	-	-	CASSEWGERKNYGYTF	TGTGCCAGCAGTGAATGGGGGGAGCGGAAGAACTATGGCTACACCTTC
TRBV5-5	TRBJ2-2	-	-	CASSFGQSFYTGELFF	TGTGCCAGCAGCTTTGGGCAGTCTTTTTACACCGGGGAGCTGTTTTTT
TRBV3-1/TRBV3-2	TRBJ2-7	-	-	CASGAGRELYEQYF	TGTGCCAGCGGGGCGGGACGGGAGCTCTACGAGCAGTACTTC
TRBV30	TRBJ1-3	-	-	CAWSPQGLGSGNTIYF	TGTGCCTGGAGTCCGCAGGGGTTGGGCTCTGGAAACACCATATATTTT
TRBV20-1	TRBJ2-1	-	-	CSAMQREQFF	TGCAGTGCCATGCAGCGTGAGCAGTTCTTC
TRBV2	TRBJ2-5	-	TRBD1	CASSPGGTQYF	TGTGCCAGCAGTCCAGGGGGGACCCAGTACTTC
TRBV6-1	TRBJ1-1	-	-	CASTINPQVTEAFF	TGTGCCAGCACCATCAACCCTCAGGTGACTGAAGCTTTCTTT
TRBV28	TRBJ1-1	few	-	CASSLGLDSEAFF	TGTGCCAGCAGTTTAGGATTGGACAGTGAAGCTTTCTTT
TRBV30	TRBJ1-1	few	-	CAWSDSGFTEAFF	TGTGCCTGGAGTGATTCAGGGTTCACTGAAGCTTTCTTT
TRBV15	TRBJ2-2	-	-	CATSRERGGYTGELFF	TGTGCCACCAGCAGAGAGAGGGGGGGATACACCGGGGAGCTGTTTTTT
TRBV15	TRBJ2-3	-	-	CATSRALPLGGADTQYF	TGTGCCACCAGCAGGGCCCTTCCTTTGGGAGGCGCAGATACGCAGTATTTT
TRBV5-6	TRBJ2-5	-	TRBD1	CASSPTGVETQYF	TGTGCCAGCTCTCCGACAGGGGTTGAGACCCAGTACTTC
TRBV7-9	TRBJ2-6	-	TRBD2	CASTSAGDYSGANVLTF	TGTGCCAGCACCTCCGCGGGAGACTACTCTGGGGCCAACGTCCTGACTTTC
TRBV2	TRBJ1-5	-	-	CASRERDYSNQPQHF	TGTGCCAGCCGGGAAAGAGACTATAGCAATCAGCCCCAGCATTTT
TRBV6-2/TRBV6-3	TRBJ2-2	-	-	CASSPESNTGELFF	TGTGCCAGCAGCCCGGAGTCGAACACCGGGGAGCTGTTTTTT
TRBV7-2	TRBJ2-7	-	TRBD1	CASSTRGRGQDEQYF	TGTGCCAGCAGCACCCGGGGCAGGGGGCAGGACGAGCAGTACTTC
TRBV6-5	TRBJ2-5	-	-	CASSPPGVETQYF	TGTGCCAGCAGCCCACCGGGAGTGGAGACCCAGTACTTC
TRBV9	TRBJ1-2	-	TRBD1	CASSVGVAGGTYGYTF	TGTGCCAGCAGCGTAGGAGTGGCAGGGGGCACCTATGGCTACACCTTC
TRBV20-1	TRBJ1-5	once	-	CSANGLGPQHF	TGCAGTGCCAACGGGTTGGGGCCCCAGCATTTT
TRBV4-1	TRBJ2-1	-	TRBD2	CASSQGALAGVRNEQFF	TGCGCCAGCAGCCAGGGTGCCCTAGCGGGAGTCCGGAATGAGCAGTTCTTC
TRBV30	TRBJ1-1	-	-	CAWSPGRVNTEAFF	TGTGCCTGGAGTCCGGGCAGGGTGAACACTGAAGCTTTCTTT
TRBV7-9	TRBJ1-3	few	-	CASSPSYSGNTIYF	TGTGCCAGCAGCCCTAGTTACTCTGGAAACACCATATATTTT
TRBV19	TRBJ1-5	-	TRBD1	CASSGTGGLHSNQPQHF	TGTGCCTCCTCCGGGACAGGGGGCTTGCACAGCAATCAGCCCCAGCATTTT
TRBV28	TRBJ2-6	-	-	CASSFLSSGANVLTF	TGTGCCAGCAGTTTTTTGAGCTCTGGGGCCAACGTCCTGACTTTC
TRBV28	TRBJ1-1	-	-	CASRDPGTPPSTEAFF	TGTGCCAGCAGGGACCCGGGGACACCTCCCAGCACTGAAGCTTTCTTT
TRBV4-2	TRBJ1-2	-	-	CASSQLPSGAPSGGYTF	TGTGCCAGCAGCCAACTGCCCAGCGGTGCCCCCAGCGGAGGCTACACCTTC
TRBV30	TRBJ1-2	-	TRBD1	CAWTPTGTGYTF	TGTGCCTGGACCCCGACAGGGACCGGCTACACCTTC
TRBV2	TRBJ1-2	-	-	CASSEVPGWEGYTF	TGTGCCAGCAGTGAGGTCCCAGGTTGGGAGGGCTACACCTTC
TRBV9	TRBJ2-5	-	-	CASSARLQETQYF	TGTGCCAGCAGCGCTAGATTACAAGAGACCCAGTACTTC
TRBV5-4	TRBJ1-2	-	TRBD1	CASSWDRGQGGYTF	TGTGCCAGCAGCTGGGACAGGGGCCAAGGAGGCTACACCTTC